This entry lists 10 T cell receptor beta chains sequenced from one sample in a study of technical replicates of blood from several donors. TCRdb's copy holds only in-frame clones and misses some; the assay was immunoSEQ multiplex PCR. The sample carries tens of thousands of clones, around 92% recorded once. The sequenced material came from T cells isolated from PBMCs. The receptors shown here come from a human donor in good health. Some clones in this sample may be carry-over from other donors' samples.

The chain joins TRBV7-9 to TRBJ1-5, with D possibly being TRBD1 (5 bases). The CDR3 contains 15 residues. Trimming removed 5 bases at V and 5 bases at J, with 16 bases between. Per germline, CDR1 SEHNR and CDR2 FQNEAQ (reference sequence). The CDR3 sequence is CASSRGEGGYQPQHF. CDR3 nucleotide sequence: TGTGCCAGCAGCCGGGGGGAGGGAGGGTATCAGCCCCAGCATTTT.

V is TRBV11-2 and J is TRBJ1-1; D remains unclear. V lost 5 bases and J lost 5, with 12 bases in between. Germline assignment: CDR1 SGHAT and CDR2 FQNNGV. CDR3 size: 13 residues. The CDR3 DNA reads as TGTGCCAGCAGCCTCTTGGAGCGGACTGAAGCTTTCTTT. It codes for CASSLLERTEAFF.

The chain couples TRBV30 to TRBJ2-1; 8 nucleotides align to TRBD2. V was clipped by 2 bases and J by 8 bases; unmatched bases: 8. The CDR3 runs 14 residues. The germline CDR1 and CDR2 sequences are GTSNPN and SVGIG (reference sequence). Here the CDR3 reads CAWSSGSLIDEQFF. The CDR3 coding sequence is TGTGCCTGGAGTAGCGGGAGCCTTATCGATGAGCAGTTCTTC.

This clone was counted once. This chain links TRBV9 with TRBJ2-5; D is undetermined. Trimming left V 1 base short and J 3 bases short, with 10 bases between. Germline V lookup: CDR1 SGDLS, CDR2 YYNGEE. CDR3 length: 14 residues. The CDR3 nucleotides read TGTGCCAGCAGCGTACCAGACTCAAAAGAGACCCAGTACTTC. It yields the protein CASSVPDSKETQYF.

The chain employs TRBV30 and TRBJ2-3, with 14 bases that match TRBD2. This CDR3 spans 15 amino acids. Trimming at V came to 4 bases and at J to 1 base, leaving 1 base not matched to a gene. Germline-derived CDR1 and CDR2 are GTSNPN and SVGIG (reference sequence). Here the CDR3 DNA reads TGTGCCTGGAAGGGACTAGCGGGAGGCACAGATACGCAGTATTTT. Its translation is CAWKGLAGGTDTQYF.

The V and J genes are TRBV6-5 and TRBJ1-1; D may be TRBD1 (5 bases). This CDR3 has 13 residues. The V end lost 1 base, the J end lost 5 bases, and 8 bases lay between the germline ends. Per germline, CDR1 MNHEY and CDR2 SVGAGI. The CDR3 is CASSYFGGTEAFF. The CDR3 DNA reads TGTGCCAGCAGTTACTTCGGGGGAACTGAAGCTTTCTTT.

The chain recombines TRBV27 with TRBJ2-7; 9 bases match TRBD1. The CDR3 totals 15 residues. CDR1 and CDR2 (germline): MNHEY, SMNVEV (reference sequence). The junction had 4 bases not matched to a gene; V was cut back by 2 bases and J by 2 bases. The chain's CDR3 is CASSLLGQGPYEQYF. The CDR3, as DNA: TGTGCCAGCAGTTTACTGGGACAGGGACCCTACGAGCAGTACTTC.

To note about this clone: An end of the junction differs from the germline gene, which may be a read error. The CDR3 sequence is CASSPQQWSLVF. CDR3 in DNA: TGTGCCAGCAGTCCCCAACAGTGGTCTCTCGTCTTC. This chain joins TRBV28 and TRBJ2-7; D unclear. This CDR3 comprises 12 residues. Germline V gene lookup returns CDR1 MDHEN and CDR2 SYDVKM. The full variable domain, in which reference TRBV28 and TRBJ2-7 provide the parts outside the CDR3, is DVKVTQSSRYLVKRTGEKVFLECVQDMDHENMFWYRQDPGLGLRLIYFSYDVKMKEKGDIPEGYSVSREKKERFSLILESASTNQTSMYLCASSPQQWSLVFGPGTRLTVT.

The chain has TRBV27 and TRBJ1-5; no reliable D call. CDR1 and CDR2 from the germline V gene are MNHEY and SMNVEV (reference sequence). CDR3 length: 13 amino acids. V lost 8 bases to trimming and J lost 0 bases, with 8 bases between them. CDR3 nucleotides: TGTGCCAGCCGGGAGTATAGCAATCAGCCCCAGCATTTT. Protein product: CASREYSNQPQHF.

This clone was detected only a few times. The chain combines TRBV29-1 with TRBJ1-1; TRBD1 matches 7 bases. The CDR3 length is 10 residues. V dropped 6 bases and J dropped 8; count of bases not matched to a gene: 3. Germline V gene data show CDR1 as SQVTM and CDR2 as ANQGSEA. The CDR3 DNA reads as TGCAGCGTAGCGGACAGGGAAGCTTTCTTT. It translates to CSVADREAFF.